A selection of T cell receptor beta chains follows, all from one sample in a study of blood T cells in healthy people across ages. Each CDR3 protein gets one entry after TCRdb re-called the 5' RACE reads with MiXCR. The sample contains some 750,000 distinct CDR3 sequences, 22% of which appear only once. The sequencing sample was made of blood. The receptor set was obtained from an older man in good health. Each CDR3 is given with its conserved first and last residue. The D gene is left open where the match is weak. Clone size appears in some rows only: once, few, many, or a class for an expanded clone.

V gene,CDR3 length,J gene,clone size,D gene,CDR3 protein,CDR3 DNA
TRBV20-1,12,TRBJ2-3,few,NA,CSARGGPDTQYF,TGCAGTGCTAGGGGGGGGCCGGATACGCAGTATTTT
TRBV7-9,14,TRBJ2-5,few,NA,CASSPEGGRETQYF,TGTGCCAGCAGCCCCGAGGGGGGTCGAGAGACCCAGTACTTC
TRBV12-3/TRBV12-4,12,TRBJ2-5,NA,NA,CASSFEIETQYF,TGTGCCAGCAGTTTTGAGATAGAGACCCAGTACTTC
TRBV20-1,12,TRBJ1-2,NA,NA,CSAREGVAGYTF,TGCAGTGCTAGAGAAGGGGTTGCTGGCTACACCTTC
TRBV3-1,18,TRBJ2-5,once,TRBD2,CASSQDFQTSGYKETQYF,TGTGCCAGCAGCCAAGACTTTCAGACTAGCGGATATAAAGAGACCCAGTACTTC
TRBV4-1,16,TRBJ2-5,many,TRBD1,CASSQDLVGGLETQYF,TGCGCCAGCAGCCAAGATCTGGTAGGGGGCTTAGAGACCCAGTACTTC
TRBV11-2,15,TRBJ2-7,few,NA,CASRRNRDFNYEQYF,TGTGCCAGCAGACGCAACAGGGATTTCAACTACGAGCAGTACTTC
TRBV24-1,15,TRBJ1-4,NA,NA,CATSEGPPRHEKLFF,TGTGCCACCAGTGAGGGACCCCCGAGGCATGAAAAACTGTTTTTT
TRBV6-6,13,TRBJ1-4,few,NA,CASSRTVGEKLFF,TGTGCCAGCAGTCGGACAGTAGGGGAAAAACTGTTTTTT
TRBV5-1,16,TRBJ2-5,NA,TRBD2,CASSGSSGANQETQYF,TGCGCCAGCAGCGGCTCAAGCGGGGCCAACCAAGAGACCCAGTACTTC
TRBV21-1,17,TRBJ2-5,many,NA,CASSGGSDRDIKETQYF,TGTGCCAGCAGCGGTGGGTCGGATAGGGACATTAAAGAGACCCAGTACTTC
TRBV21-1,17,TRBJ2-1,NA,NA,CASSKKNGRENYNEQFF,TGTGCCAGCAGCAAAAAAAACGGGCGGGAGAACTACAATGAGCAGTTCTTC
TRBV5-1,15,TRBJ2-4,NA,NA,CASSLGALAKNIQYF,TGCGCCAGCAGCTTGGGAGCCCTAGCCAAAAACATTCAGTACTTC
TRBV2,13,TRBJ1-2,few,NA,CASSAEHNYGYTF,TGTGCCAGCAGTGCGGAACACAACTATGGCTACACCTTC
TRBV2,14,TRBJ2-7,few,NA,CASSEARNFYEQYF,TGTGCCAGCAGTGAAGCGCGAAACTTTTACGAGCAGTACTTC
TRBV3-1,15,TRBJ1-1,NA,NA,CASSPIGPTTTEAFF,TGTGCCAGCAGCCCAATTGGCCCAACGACAACTGAAGCTTTCTTT
TRBV3-1,14,TRBJ2-7,few,NA,CASSQLRDSRRQYF,TGTGCCAGCAGCCAACTTCGGGACTCCCGTCGGCAGTACTTC
TRBV7-2,14,TRBJ2-3,NA,NA,CASSSRRNTDTQYF,TGTGCCAGCAGCTCCCGGAGGAACACAGATACGCAGTATTTT
TRBV20-1,13,TRBJ2-1,few,TRBD2,CSGARGRDNEQFF,TGCAGTGGGGCGCGCGGGAGAGACAATGAGCAGTTCTTC
TRBV4-3,15,TRBJ2-3,many,NA,CASSQELRPTDTQYF,TGCGCCAGCAGCCAAGAGCTTCGGCCCACAGATACGCAGTATTTT
TRBV7-8,15,TRBJ1-5,few,NA,CASSLVAGINQPQHF,TGTGCCAGCAGCTTAGTGGCAGGGATAAATCAGCCCCAGCATTTT
TRBV27,14,TRBJ2-5,few,TRBD1,CASSQGTGRETQYF,TGTGCCAGCAGTCAAGGGACAGGAAGAGAGACCCAGTACTTC
TRBV5-1,16,TRBJ1-1,NA,NA,CASRGRADGFNTEAFF,TGCGCCAGCAGGGGTCGAGCGGACGGATTCAACACCGAAGCTTTCTTT
TRBV20-1,12,TRBJ2-5,many,NA,CSAKGGVETQYF,TGCAGTGCAAAGGGCGGGGTCGAGACCCAGTACTTC
TRBV2,13,TRBJ2-7,NA,NA,CASSAALGYEQYF,TGTGCCAGCAGTGCGGCATTGGGCTACGAGCAGTACTTC
TRBV12-3/TRBV12-4,15,TRBJ2-1,NA,TRBD2,CASSFRTSVDNEQFF,TGTGCCAGCAGTTTTCGGACTAGCGTTGACAATGAGCAGTTCTTC
TRBV12-3/TRBV12-4,12,TRBJ2-3,NA,TRBD2,CASKSAGGAQYF,TGTGCCAGCAAGTCAGCGGGAGGGGCGCAGTATTTT
TRBV3-1,16,TRBJ1-1,NA,NA,CASSQGAGPQNTEAFF,TGTGCCAGCAGCCAGGGCGCCGGGCCCCAGAACACTGAAGCTTTCTTT
TRBV5-1,15,TRBJ1-1,few,TRBD1,CASSVQGPRGTEAFF,TGCGCCAGCAGCGTTCAGGGTCCCAGGGGGACTGAAGCTTTCTTT
TRBV12-3/TRBV12-4,15,TRBJ2-1,few,TRBD2,CASKSGGSPYNEQFF,TGTGCCAGCAAAAGCGGGGGGAGTCCCTACAATGAGCAGTTCTTC
TRBV24-1,14,TRBJ1-2,NA,NA,CATSETNRNYGYTF,TGTGCCACCAGTGAAACAAACAGAAACTATGGCTACACCTTC
TRBV7-3,17,TRBJ2-3,few,TRBD2,CASSLLRGGRGGDTQYF,TGTGCCAGCAGCTTACTCCGTGGCGGGAGGGGTGGAGATACGCAGTATTTT
TRBV4-2,15,TRBJ2-7,few,NA,CASSQELRSSYEQYF,TGTGCCAGCAGCCAAGAACTGCGTAGCTCCTACGAGCAGTACTTC
TRBV6-5,13,TRBJ1-1,NA,NA,CASTPGWGGEAFF,TGTGCCAGCACCCCGGGTTGGGGCGGTGAAGCTTTCTTT